The rows below give T cell receptor beta chains drawn from one sample of a study of blood T cell repertoires in COVID-19. Libraries were prepared by immunoSEQ multiplex PCR; TCRdb keeps only in-frame clonotypes and omits some of them. The profile shows tens of thousands of clones, more than 70% of them singletons. Sequences were obtained from peripheral blood. Receptors were obtained from a woman over 75 with acute or convalescent COVID-19. Both conserved end residues are part of each CDR3. Fields, in order: D gene, clone size, J gene, V gene, CDR3 protein, CDR3 DNA. The D gene is left open where the match is weak. Rows give clone size only sometimes, using once, few, many, or a class for an expanded clone.

TRBD1,-,TRBJ2-1,TRBV5-1,CASSLSSGGYNEQFF,TGCGCCAGCAGCTTGTCGTCAGGGGGTTACAATGAGCAGTTCTTC
TRBD1,-,TRBJ2-1,TRBV5-1,CASKETGFDEQFF,TGCGCCAGCAAGGAGACAGGGTTTGACGAGCAGTTCTTC
TRBD1,-,TRBJ1-6,TRBV6-6,CASSRDRALSPLHF,TGTGCCAGCAGTCGGGACAGAGCCCTTTCACCCCTCCACTTT
TRBD2,-,TRBJ2-5,TRBV2,CASIREWGGQETQYF,TGTGCCAGCATACGGGAATGGGGAGGGCAAGAGACCCAGTACTTC
TRBD2,-,TRBJ2-4,TRBV13,CASSLESGGAENIQYF,TGTGCCAGCAGCTTAGAATCCGGGGGGGCCGAAAACATTCAGTACTTC
TRBD1,-,TRBJ2-2,TRBV4-1,CASSQGDRNTGELFF,TGCGCCAGCAGCCAAGGGGACAGGAACACCGGGGAGCTGTTTTTT
-,-,TRBJ2-3,TRBV30,CAWTGGRITDTQYF,TGTGCCTGGACGGGGGGCCGAATCACAGATACGCAGTATTTT
TRBD1,-,TRBJ1-2,TRBV11-2,CASSLGTGGNYGYTF,TGTGCCAGCAGCTTGGGGACAGGGGGTAACTATGGCTACACCTTC
-,once,TRBJ1-2,TRBV19,CASSISGSGYTF,TGTGCCAGTAGTATATCGGGATCTGGCTACACCTTC
-,-,TRBJ1-1,TRBV5-1,CASSTGPRMNTEAFF,TGCGCCAGCAGCACAGGGCCTCGAATGAACACTGAAGCTTTCTTT
-,-,TRBJ1-2,TRBV6-6,CATNGGASLNYGYTF,TGTGCCACCAACGGGGGGGCCTCCCTTAACTATGGCTACACCTTC
-,few,TRBJ1-3,TRBV2,CASRESGVLRNTIYF,TGTGCCAGCAGAGAATCAGGGGTATTAAGAAACACCATATATTTT
-,-,TRBJ2-7,TRBV15,CATSRDIGAYEQYF,TGTGCCACCAGCAGAGATATTGGAGCCTACGAGCAGTACTTC
-,-,TRBJ2-5,TRBV5-1,CASSLESGRLQETQYF,TGCGCCAGCAGCTTGGAGTCGGGTCGGCTTCAAGAGACCCAGTACTTC
-,-,TRBJ1-5,TRBV28,CASSLFGQGGLSNQPQHF,TGTGCCAGCAGTTTATTTGGGCAGGGCGGTTTGAGCAATCAGCCCCAGCATTTT
-,-,TRBJ1-2,TRBV5-1,CASSSDSYGYTF,TGCGCCAGCAGCTCGGACAGCTATGGCTACACCTTC
-,-,TRBJ1-4,TRBV6-1,CASSEGTAEKLFF,TGTGCCAGCAGTGAAGGGACTGCAGAAAAACTGTTTTTT
TRBD1,-,TRBJ2-1,TRBV10-1,CASSPGQASYNEQFF,TGCGCCAGCAGCCCCGGACAGGCCTCCTACAATGAGCAGTTCTTC
TRBD1,once,TRBJ2-5,TRBV7-7,CASSLRQGVGQETQYF,TGTGCTAGCAGCCTAAGACAGGGGGTAGGCCAAGAGACCCAGTACTTC
-,few,TRBJ1-2,TRBV5-6,CASSLGVLGYTF,TGTGCCAGCAGCTTAGGAGTGCTCGGCTACACCTTC
-,-,TRBJ1-2,TRBV6-5,CASSYSSGVGVYGYTF,TGTGCCAGCAGTTACTCGAGCGGCGTCGGGGTCTATGGCTACACCTTC
TRBD1,-,TRBJ1-4,TRBV28,CASSGDRREKLFF,TGTGCCAGCAGCGGGGACAGGAGGGAAAAACTGTTTTTT
-,-,TRBJ1-2,TRBV7-2,CASSRGGVYNYGYTF,TGTGCCAGCAGTAGAGGTGGAGTTTATAACTATGGCTACACCTTC
TRBD2,-,TRBJ2-5,TRBV6-5,CASRLAGGGETQYF,TGTGCCAGTCGACTAGCGGGGGGCGGGGAGACCCAGTACTTC
TRBD1,-,TRBJ1-2,TRBV2,CASSDPGTGKFGGYTF,TGTGCCAGCAGTGACCCCGGGACAGGGAAGTTCGGGGGCTACACCTTC
-,once,TRBJ1-1,TRBV6-5,CASSYSRNTEAFF,TGTGCCAGCAGTTACTCGAGGAACACTGAAGCTTTCTTT
-,-,TRBJ2-2,TRBV7-2,CASSLAWGGITGELFF,TGTGCCAGCAGCTTAGCCTGGGGCGGAATCACCGGGGAGCTGTTTTTT
TRBD2,-,TRBJ2-5,TRBV11-3,CASSLETSGGRAGTQYF,TGTGCCAGCAGCTTAGAAACTAGCGGGGGCCGAGCGGGGACCCAGTACTTC
-,-,TRBJ1-1,TRBV18,CASSPRQGAEAFF,TGTGCCAGCTCACCAAGGCAGGGCGCTGAAGCTTTCTTT
-,few,TRBJ1-2,TRBV5-1,CASSSDAAGYTF,TGCGCCAGCAGCTCCGATGCGGCTGGCTACACCTTC
-,-,TRBJ2-2,TRBV7-8,CASSTTGTNTGELFF,TGTGCCAGCAGTACCACAGGAACGAACACCGGGGAGCTGTTTTTT
-,-,TRBJ2-1,TRBV29-1,CSVVSYNEQFF,TGCAGCGTTGTTAGTTACAATGAGCAGTTCTTC
-,-,TRBJ1-3,TRBV27,CASSLSPPWSGNTIYF,TGTGCCAGCAGTTTAAGCCCCCCTTGGAGTGGAAACACCATATATTTT
-,-,TRBJ2-3,TRBV9,CASSVGVGGSTDTQYF,TGTGCCAGCAGCGTAGGGGTGGGGGGAAGCACAGATACGCAGTATTTT
-,-,TRBJ1-6,TRBV5-4,CASSQPGNSPLHF,TGTGCCAGCAGCCAACCAGGGAATTCACCCCTCCACTTT
-,few,TRBJ2-1,TRBV5-5,CASSSYNEQFF,TGTGCCAGCAGCTCTTACAATGAGCAGTTCTTC
-,-,TRBJ1-1,TRBV7-2,CASSFPGVTEAFF,TGTGCCAGCAGCTTCCCAGGGGTCACTGAAGCTTTCTTT
-,-,TRBJ2-3,TRBV3-1/TRBV3-2,CASSQASREDTQYF,TGTGCCAGCAGCCAGGCTAGCCGGGAAGATACGCAGTATTTT
-,-,TRBJ1-1,TRBV19,CASRDPGNTEAFF,TGTGCCAGTAGAGATCCGGGGAACACTGAAGCTTTCTTT
-,-,TRBJ1-1,TRBV2,CASSEEQNTEAFF,TGTGCCAGCAGTGAAGAACAGAACACTGAAGCTTTCTTT
-,-,TRBJ2-4,TRBV30,CAWSVPTGGENIQYF,TGTGCCTGGAGTGTCCCGACCGGAGGCGAAAACATTCAGTACTTC
-,-,TRBJ1-5,TRBV18,CASSLTIGTSSNQPQHF,TGTGCCAGCTCACTTACGATCGGGACAAGTAGCAATCAGCCCCAGCATTTT